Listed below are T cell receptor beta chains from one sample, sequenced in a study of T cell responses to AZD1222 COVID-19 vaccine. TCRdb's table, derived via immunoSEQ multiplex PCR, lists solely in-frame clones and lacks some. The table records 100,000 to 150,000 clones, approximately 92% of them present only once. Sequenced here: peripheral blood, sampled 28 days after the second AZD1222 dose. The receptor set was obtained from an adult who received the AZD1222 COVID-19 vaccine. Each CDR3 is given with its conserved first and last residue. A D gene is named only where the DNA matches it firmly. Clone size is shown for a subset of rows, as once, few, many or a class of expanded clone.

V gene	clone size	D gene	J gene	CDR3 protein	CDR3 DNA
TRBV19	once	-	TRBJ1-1	CASSPQGRDTEAFF	TGTGCCAGTAGCCCGCAGGGCAGAGACACTGAAGCTTTCTTT
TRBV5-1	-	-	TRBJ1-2	CASRPWPGVDYGYTF	TGCGCCAGCCGTCCCTGGCCCGGGGTCGACTATGGCTACACCTTC
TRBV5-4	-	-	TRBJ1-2	CASSTEGSYGYTF	TGTGCCAGCAGCACCGAGGGGAGTTATGGCTACACCTTC
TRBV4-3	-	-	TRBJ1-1	CASSQTPGTEAFF	TGCGCCAGCAGCCAGACCCCGGGAACCGAAGCTTTCTTT
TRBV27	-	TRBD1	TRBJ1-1	CASRTAGGWNTEAFF	TGTGCCAGCAGAACTGCAGGGGGCTGGAACACTGAAGCTTTCTTT
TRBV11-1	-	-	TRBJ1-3	CASSLKQTSGNTIYF	TGTGCCAGCAGCTTAAAACAGACCTCTGGAAACACCATATATTTT
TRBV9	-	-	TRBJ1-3	CASSVASAIGNSGNTIYF	TGTGCCAGCAGCGTAGCGTCGGCGATAGGCAACTCTGGAAACACCATATATTTT
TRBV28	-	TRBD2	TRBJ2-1	CATEASGGAENEQFF	TGTGCCACCGAAGCTAGCGGGGGGGCGGAAAATGAGCAGTTCTTC
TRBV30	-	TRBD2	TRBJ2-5	CAWTSGRSEPETQYF	TGTGCCTGGACTAGCGGGAGGTCGGAGCCAGAGACCCAGTACTTC
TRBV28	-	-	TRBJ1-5	CASIPLQSNQPQHF	TGTGCCAGCATTCCGCTCCAGAGCAATCAGCCCCAGCATTTT
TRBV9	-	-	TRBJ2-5	CASSPRVQRETQYF	TGTGCCAGCAGCCCCCGGGTCCAGAGGGAGACCCAGTACTTC
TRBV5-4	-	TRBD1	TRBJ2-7	CASSRNSKTGEQYF	TGTGCCAGCAGCCGAAACAGTAAGACAGGGGAGCAGTACTTC
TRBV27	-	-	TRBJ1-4	CASSLGAGADRLFF	TGTGCCAGCAGTTTAGGGGCAGGGGCCGACAGGCTGTTTTTT
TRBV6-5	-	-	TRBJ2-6	CASTSGADGANVLTF	TGTGCCAGCACATCGGGTGCCGATGGGGCCAACGTCCTGACTTTC
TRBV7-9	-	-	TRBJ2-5	CASSLEWARGETQYF	TGTGCCAGCAGCTTAGAATGGGCAAGAGGGGAGACCCAGTACTTC
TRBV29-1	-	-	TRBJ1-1	CSAGGTEAFF	TGCAGCGCGGGGGGGACTGAAGCTTTCTTT
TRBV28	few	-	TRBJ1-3	CASRDRTTSGNTIYF	TGTGCCAGCAGGGACAGAACCACCTCTGGAAACACCATATATTTT
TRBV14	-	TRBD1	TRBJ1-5	CASSRQGGQPQHF	TGTGCCAGCAGCCGGCAGGGGGGCCAGCCCCAGCATTTT
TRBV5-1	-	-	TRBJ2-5	CASSLAWGGGRQETQYF	TGCGCCAGCAGCTTGGCGTGGGGCGGGGGCCGCCAAGAGACCCAGTACTTC
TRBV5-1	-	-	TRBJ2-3	CASSLSGARQDTQYF	TGCGCCAGCAGCTTGTCCGGGGCTCGTCAAGATACGCAGTATTTT
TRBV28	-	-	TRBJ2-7	CASSLVWTSREQYF	TGTGCCAGCAGTTTAGTCTGGACTTCAAGGGAGCAGTACTTC
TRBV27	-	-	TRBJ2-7	CASSRLRNYEQYF	TGTGCCAGCAGCCGGCTGCGAAACTACGAGCAGTACTTC
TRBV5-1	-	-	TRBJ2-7	CASSLDQGGRGEQYF	TGCGCCAGCAGCTTGGACCAGGGGGGCCGGGGCGAGCAGTACTTC
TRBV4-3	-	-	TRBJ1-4	CASSQGVTTNEKLFF	TGCGCCAGCAGCCAAGGAGTAACTACTAATGAAAAACTGTTTTTT
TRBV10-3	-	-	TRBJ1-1	CAISEGRERTEAFF	TGTGCCATCAGTGAGGGCAGGGAGAGGACTGAAGCTTTCTTT
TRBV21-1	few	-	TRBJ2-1	CASKNGRSEQFF	TGTGCCAGCAAAAATGGTCGAAGTGAGCAGTTCTTC
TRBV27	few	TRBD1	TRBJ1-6	CASSLSQGAYNSPLHF	TGTGCCAGCAGTTTATCACAGGGGGCCTATAATTCACCCCTCCACTTT
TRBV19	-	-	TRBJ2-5	CASSIDLVKTQYF	TGTGCCAGTAGTATAGATCTTGTGAAGACCCAGTACTTC
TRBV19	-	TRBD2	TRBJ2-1	CASSIGTGLGFHNEQFF	TGTGCCAGTAGTATAGGGACGGGACTAGGTTTCCACAATGAGCAGTTCTTC
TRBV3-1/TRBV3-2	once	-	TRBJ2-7	CASSDGGAIPYEQYF	TGTGCCAGCAGCGACGGAGGGGCGATCCCCTACGAGCAGTACTTC
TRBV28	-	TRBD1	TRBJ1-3	CASSPTGGSVSGNTIYF	TGTGCCAGCAGTCCGACAGGGGGGAGCGTCTCTGGAAACACCATATATTTT
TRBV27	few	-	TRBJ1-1	CASSVAGGGTEAFF	TGTGCCAGCAGTGTAGCAGGAGGGGGCACTGAAGCTTTCTTT
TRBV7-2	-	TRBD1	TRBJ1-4	CASSPGGATNEKLFF	TGTGCCAGCAGCCCAGGGGGAGCAACTAATGAAAAACTGTTTTTT
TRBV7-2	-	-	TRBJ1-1	CASSLEDYYEAFF	TGTGCCAGCAGCTTGGAGGACTACTATGAAGCTTTCTTT
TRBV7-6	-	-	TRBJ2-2	CASSFGTTTGELFF	TGTGCCAGCAGCTTCGGGACAACAACCGGGGAGCTGTTTTTT
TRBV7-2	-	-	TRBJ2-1	CASSLIQYNEQFF	TGTGCCAGCAGCTTAATCCAGTACAATGAGCAGTTCTTC
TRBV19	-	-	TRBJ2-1	CASSMGYRRSDNEQFF	TGTGCCAGTAGTATGGGATACAGACGGTCGGACAATGAGCAGTTCTTC
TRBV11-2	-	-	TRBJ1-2	CASSLDGGPGVAAYGYTF	TGTGCCAGCAGCTTAGATGGGGGGCCAGGGGTGGCGGCCTATGGCTACACCTTC
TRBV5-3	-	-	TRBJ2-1	CARSFSCYCSYNEQFF	TGTGCCAGAAGCTTTTCTTGTTATTGCTCCTACAATGAGCAGTTCTTC
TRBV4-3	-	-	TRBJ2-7	CASSQDLIYEQYF	TGCGCCAGCAGCCAAGATCTGATCTACGAGCAGTACTTC
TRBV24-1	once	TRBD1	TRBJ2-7	CATSDPGQGVREQYF	TGTGCCACCAGTGACCCGGGACAGGGTGTAAGAGAGCAGTACTTC
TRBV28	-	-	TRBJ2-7	CASSLYILAPYEQYF	TGTGCCAGCAGTTTATATATCCTAGCGCCTTACGAGCAGTACTTC
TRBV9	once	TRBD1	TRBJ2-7	CASSPGTVYYEQYF	TGTGCCAGCAGCCCAGGGACAGTTTACTACGAGCAGTACTTC
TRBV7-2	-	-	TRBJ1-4	CASSLGTARGEKLFF	TGTGCCAGCAGCTTAGGGACAGCGCGAGGTGAAAAACTGTTTTTT
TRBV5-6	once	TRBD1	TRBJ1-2	CASRGTGGYGGYTF	TGTGCCAGCAGAGGGACAGGGGGCTATGGAGGCTACACCTTC
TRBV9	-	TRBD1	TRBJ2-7	CASSVRDRTIYEQYF	TGTGCCAGCAGCGTCCGGGACAGAACTATTTACGAGCAGTACTTC
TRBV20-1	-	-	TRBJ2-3	CSASRGDGPDTQYF	TGCAGTGCTAGTAGAGGGGATGGCCCAGATACGCAGTATTTT
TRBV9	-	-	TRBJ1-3	CASSANTGSTGNTIYF	TGTGCCAGCAGCGCCAATACAGGGTCTACTGGAAACACCATATATTTT
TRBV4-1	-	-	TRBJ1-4	CASSQLTELNEKLFF	TGCGCCAGCAGCCAGCTGACAGAACTTAATGAAAAACTGTTTTTT
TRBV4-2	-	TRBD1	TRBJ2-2	CASSQVTGANTGELFF	TGTGCCAGCAGCCAAGTGACAGGGGCGAACACCGGGGAGCTGTTTTTT
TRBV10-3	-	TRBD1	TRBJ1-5	CAIRQGGDQPQHF	TGTGCCATCCGACAGGGGGGGGATCAGCCCCAGCATTTT